The 14 T cell receptor beta chains presented below share a single source sample, sequenced in a study of regulatory T cells in long-lasting Graves disease. Building the TCR beta libraries relied on iRepertoire HTBI primers, and CDR3 regions underwent Arm-PCR. MiXCR, run by TCRdb on the multiplex PCR reads, gives a single entry per CDR3 protein. This sample has about 530,000 distinct CDR3 sequences; about 16% occur once, and the top ten carry approximately 25%. The time point here: newly diagnosed GD, antithyroid drugs for less than 3 months. RNA isolated from PBMCs was used to make the TCR library. These data also formed part of another study, on T cells in Graves' hyperthyroidism and ophthalmopathy.

The sequencing here drew on peripheral blood mononuclear cells (PBMCs), taken at new diagnosis, from a patient treated with antithyroid drugs. All receptors come from a woman aged 35 to 60 with Graves disease.

V usage is TRBV24-1 and J usage is TRBJ2-1; weak D call: TRBD1 (6 bases). With 2 bases removed from V and 7 bases from J, the gap between germline ends came to 8 bases. The CDR3 totals 13 residues. Germline V lookup: CDR1 KGHDR, CDR2 SFDVKD. CDR3 sequence (DNA): TGTGCCACCAGTGATTGGACAGCAAATGAGCAGTTCTTC. Amino acids: CATSDWTANEQFF.

The chain uses TRBV13 and TRBJ1-4; D call uncertain. Germline lookup yields CDR1 PRHDT and CDR2 FYEKMQ (reference sequence). The CDR3 runs 12 residues. The V and J ends lost 5 bases and 4 bases respectively, with 5 bases between them. CDR3: CASSIHNEKLFF. The CDR3 nucleotides are TGTGCCAGCAGCATCCATAATGAAAAACTGTTTTTT.

This clonotype was counted ten times or more. The J gene is TRBJ1-5, the V gene TRBV7-8, with D possibly being TRBD1 (6 bases). CDR1 SGHVS and CDR2 FQNEAQ come from the germline V gene. V was trimmed by 6 bases and J by 6 bases, leaving 15 bases between them. The CDR3 consists of 14 residues. This CDR3 reads CASSQGSGVQPQHF. In nucleotides, the CDR3 is TGTGCCAGCAGTCAAGGGTCAGGGGTTCAGCCCCAGCATTTT.

This clonotype was found many times. The CDR3 sequence: CASSVEAGGSYEQYF. The DNA of the CDR3 is TGTGCCAGCAGCGTAGAGGCAGGGGGATCCTACGAGCAGTACTTC. V gene TRBV9 combines with J gene TRBJ2-7; 7 bases align to TRBD1. The V gene's germline CDR1 is SGDLS and CDR2 YYNGEE. This CDR3 region has 15 residues. V lost 0 bases to trimming and J lost 1 base; unmatched junction nucleotides: 4.

The chain combines TRBV19 with TRBJ2-7; D remains unclear. The germline V and J ends were trimmed by 5 bases and 5 bases, with 19 bases remaining between them. The germline V gene has CDR1 LNHDA and CDR2 SQIVND (reference sequence). This CDR3 comprises 15 residues. CDR3 DNA: TGTGCCAGTAGTGCCACCGGGCTCCGGACCCACGAGCAGTACTTC. The encoded protein is CASSATGLRTHEQYF.

There are many counts of this clonotype. This chain joins TRBV27 and TRBJ1-2; D unresolved. Germline CDR1 MNHEY, CDR2 SMNVEV (reference sequence). V was pared by 3 bases and J by 0 bases, with 8 bases between. The CDR3 has 14 amino acids. CDR3: CASSFTIANYGYTF. The CDR3 DNA reads as TGTGCCAGCAGTTTCACCATAGCTAACTATGGCTACACCTTC.

This clonotype was found many times. The rearrangement uses TRBV20-1 and TRBJ2-1; D tentatively reads TRBD1 or TRBD2 (6 bases each). Germline V gene sequence: CDR1 DFQATT, CDR2 SNEGSKA (reference sequence). V gave up 1 base and J gave up 4 bases, with 23 bases separating them. The CDR3 loop spans 18 amino acids. Here the CDR3 DNA reads TGCAGTGCTAGAGGTCGGATCATCGTTCGGGGGCATTACAATGAGCAGTTCTTC. Translation: CSARGRIIVRGHYNEQFF.

This clonotype was picked up a small number of times. The chain has TRBV6-2 or TRBV6-3 and TRBJ1-5, with TRBD1 matching 8 bases. This CDR3 spans 15 amino acids. Unmatched junction bases numbered 5, after V lost 4 bases and J lost 3 bases. Germline CDR1 is MNHEY and CDR2 is SVGEGT. The CDR3: CASSWGQVLNQPQHF. The CDR3 DNA sequence: TGTGCCAGCAGTTGGGGACAGGTACTCAATCAGCCCCAGCATTTT.

This clonotype was observed at least ten times. The V call is TRBV20-1, the J call TRBJ2-3; D call uncertain. V lost 0 bases and J lost 2, with 9 bases in between. Looked up from germline, CDR1 is DFQATT and CDR2 is SNEGSKA (reference sequence). This CDR3 has 14 residues. The CDR3 DNA reads TGCAGTGCTAGAGATCACGCTAACACAGATACGCAGTATTTT. It codes for CSARDHANTDTQYF.

The J gene is TRBJ1-1, the V gene TRBV10-2; 9 bases agree with TRBD1. The germline V gene encodes CDR1 WSHSY and CDR2 SAAADI. V lost 0 bases to trimming and J lost 4 bases; unmatched junction nucleotides: 12. The CDR3 runs 18 residues. The CDR3 DNA reads TGCGCCAGCAGTGAGTCGCTTGGGACAGGGTCCTTTGGCACTGAAGCTTTCTTT. Its protein is CASSESLGTGSFGTEAFF.

In this sample, this clonotype turned up many times. The chain carries TRBV6-1 and TRBJ1-1; TRBD1 matches at 8 bases. V shed 4 bases, J shed 6 bases, and the junction held 7 bases outside the gene matches. The CDR3 totals 14 residues. Germline CDR1 is MNHNS and CDR2 is SASEGT. This chain's CDR3 is CASSAKDREAEAFF. CDR3 nucleotides: TGTGCCAGCAGTGCCAAGGACAGGGAGGCTGAAGCTTTCTTT.

The genes are TRBV19 and TRBJ2-1, with D perhaps matching TRBD2 (5 bases). V lost 3 bases and J lost 9, with 12 bases in between. CDR3 size: 13 residues. The germline V gene has CDR1 LNHDA and CDR2 SQIVND (reference sequence). The CDR3 bases are TGTGCCAGTAGTATCGGATTGGCGGGTGAGCAGTTCTTC. Amino acids: CASSIGLAGEQFF.

Ten or more counts support this clonotype. The chain is built from TRBV12-3 or TRBV12-4 and TRBJ2-3, with 10 positions matching TRBD2. Trimming removed 6 bases from V and 6 bases from J; junction bases left unmatched: 3. The CDR3 covers 13 residues. The CDR3 spells CASSPSGGDTQYF. In DNA, the CDR3 is TGTGCCAGCAGCCCTAGCGGGGGTGATACGCAGTATTTT.

This clonotype was observed a few times. The chain has TRBV4-1 and TRBJ1-2; tentatively, D is TRBD1 (6 bases). CDR1 and CDR2 (germline): MGHRA, YSYEKL. The CDR3 sequence is 17 residues long. The ends were cut back, 1 base at V and 3 bases at J, with 18 bases in the middle. The CDR3 coding sequence is TGCGCCAGCAGCCAAGCGGTCCCACGACAGGCGGACTATGGCTACACCTTC. Protein sequence: CASSQAVPRQADYGYTF.